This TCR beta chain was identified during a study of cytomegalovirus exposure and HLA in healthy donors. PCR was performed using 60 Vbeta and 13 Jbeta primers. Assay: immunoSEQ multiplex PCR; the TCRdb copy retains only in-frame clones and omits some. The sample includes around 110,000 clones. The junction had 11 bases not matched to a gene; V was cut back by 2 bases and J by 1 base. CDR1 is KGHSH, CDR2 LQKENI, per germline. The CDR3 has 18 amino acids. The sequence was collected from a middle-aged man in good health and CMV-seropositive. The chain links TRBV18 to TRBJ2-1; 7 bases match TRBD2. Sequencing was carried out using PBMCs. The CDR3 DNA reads TGTGCCAGCTCACCATTTCCGGGGGGTCGTAGATCCTACAATGAGCAGTTCTTC. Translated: CASSPFPGGRRSYNEQFF.